What follows are 26 T cell receptor beta chains derived from one specimen sequenced in a study of shared clonotypes between healthy human individuals (dated by TCRdb to about 2020). To prepare the library, the immunoSEQ multiplex PCR assay was applied. TCRdb re-hosts the immuneACCESS table, in-frame sequences only. Its copies lack some clones; in the studies checked, an unresolved V gene accounts for under half of them, and the cause for the rest is not known. The sample table lists around 2,000,000 clones, about 95% of them with a count of one. The ten largest clones add up to about 1.1% of the sample. CD8 naive samples were CD45RO-negative cells positively selected for CCR7, giving a CD45RA+CCR7+ population that excluded TemRA cells. The source material was naive CD8+ T cells sorted from blood. Reading the label with the study, this specimen's cell subset or site is: CD45RA+CCR7+. All receptors derive from a man aged 18-30 years in good health.

The V gene is TRBV5-6, the J gene TRBJ2-7, with 10 bases that match TRBD2. This CDR3 has 14 residues. Germline CDR1 and CDR2: SGHDT and YYEEEE. Trimming took 4 bases from V and 5 from J; bases not matched to a gene: 6. The DNA of the CDR3 is TGTGCCAGCAGCGCGTTAGCGGGAGGCGACGAGCAGTACTTC. Amino acids: CASSALAGGDEQYF.

This clone was counted once. This chain uses TRBV6-1 with TRBJ2-7, with no clear D. V lost 10 bases, J lost 2 bases, and 21 bases lay in between. There are 15 residues in the CDR3. The V gene's germline CDR1 is MNHNS and CDR2 SASEGT. The CDR3 DNA reads as TGTGCCACCCCCGGGCATGCGGCCGTGGCCTACGAGCAGTACTTC. Its protein product is CATPGHAAVAYEQYF.

As concerns this clone: The sample holds other DNA sequences that translate to the same CDR3. This chain connects TRBV9 to TRBJ2-7; 7 bases align to TRBD2. Germline-derived CDR1 and CDR2 are SGDLS and YYNGEE. The CDR3 has 12 amino acids. With 2 bases clipped from V and 6 bases from J, the junction kept 2 bases outside the gene matches. The chain's CDR3 is CASSVGEGEQYF. Here the CDR3 DNA reads TGTGCCAGCAGCGTCGGGGAGGGCGAGCAGTACTTC.

In regard to this clone: Different DNA sequences within this sample yield the same CDR3. CDR3 protein: CASSPEGETQYF. CDR3 DNA sequence: TGTGCCAGCAGCCCCGAAGGGGAGACCCAGTACTTC. J is TRBJ2-5 and V is TRBV5-4, with no clear D. The CDR3 is 12 amino acids. The V and J ends lost 4 bases and 5 bases respectively, with 9 bases between them. CDR1 is SGHNT, CDR2 YYREEE, per germline (reference sequence).

The rearrangement links TRBV7-8 to TRBJ1-2; D possibly corresponds to TRBD1 (6 bases). The CDR3 consists of 15 residues. Germline assignment: CDR1 SGHVS and CDR2 FQNEAQ. The ends were cut back, 4 bases at V and 4 bases at J, with 16 bases in the middle. Here the CDR3 reads CASSSGQGSGYGYTF. The CDR3 DNA reads TGTGCCAGCAGCTCCGGGCAGGGGTCCGGCTATGGCTACACCTTC.

The chain recombines TRBV7-9 with TRBJ1-1; no firm D call. This CDR3 has 14 amino acids. The V end was cut by 0 bases, the J end by 3 bases, with 8 bases between. CDR1 is SEHNR and CDR2 is FQNEAQ in the germline V gene (reference sequence). This CDR3 reads CASSLASWDTEAFF. CDR3 bases: TGTGCCAGCAGCTTAGCGTCCTGGGACACTGAAGCTTTCTTT.

V and J are TRBV7-9 and TRBJ2-1, with D uncertain. Germline V lookup: CDR1 SEHNR, CDR2 FQNEAQ (reference sequence). Trimming removed 4 bases at V and 9 bases at J, with 22 bases between. This CDR3 region has 16 residues. The CDR3 DNA sequence: TGTGCCAGCAGCTCTCCTACCGGGCCCCTGATGCGTGAGCAGTTCTTC. Protein: CASSSPTGPLMREQFF.

The chain links TRBV6-5 to TRBJ2-1, with D unclear. Germline CDR1 MNHEY, CDR2 SVGAGI. Trimming stripped 7 bases from V and 7 bases from J, with 11 bases between. The CDR3 is made up of 12 amino acids. The CDR3 loop reads CASTPTRNEQFF. CDR3 DNA: TGTGCCAGCACCCCGACAAGAAATGAGCAGTTCTTC.

The chain links TRBV12-5 to TRBJ2-4; TRBD1 agrees at 7 bases. Germline V gene data show CDR1 as LGHNT and CDR2 as FRNRAP. CDR3 length: 15 amino acids. Trimming at V came to 0 bases and at J to 3 bases, leaving 2 bases not matched to a gene. The CDR3 DNA reads as TGTGCTAGTGGTTTGGTACAGGGGATCAAAAACATTCAGTACTTC. It codes for CASGLVQGIKNIQYF. Full variable domain (rest looked up from reference TRBV12-5 and TRBJ2-4): DARVTQTPRHKVTEMGQEVTMRCQPILGHNTVFWYRQTMMQGLELLAYFRNRAPLDDSGMPKDRFSAEMPDATLATLKIQPSEPRDSAVYFCASGLVQGIKNIQYFGAGTRLSVL.

The rearrangement uses TRBV7-9 and TRBJ2-5, with a possible D match to TRBD2 (6 bases). This CDR3 contains 14 residues. V lost 4 bases and J lost 2, with 11 bases in between. The V gene's germline CDR1 is SEHNR and CDR2 FQNEAQ (reference sequence). The CDR3, as DNA: TGTGCCAGCAGCTGGGACTTGCAACAAGAGACCCAGTACTTC. Amino acid sequence: CASSWDLQQETQYF.

The J gene is TRBJ1-5, the V gene TRBV2; TRBD1 might be the D (5 bases). Per germline, CDR1 SNHLY and CDR2 FYNNEI. Trimming cost V 2 bases and J 1 base, with 21 bases left between them. CDR3 length: 19 residues. The chain's CDR3 is CASSELGAGKEGSNQPQHF. Here the CDR3 DNA reads TGTGCCAGCAGTGAACTCGGGGCAGGGAAGGAGGGAAGCAATCAGCCCCAGCATTTT.

This clone has only one observation. V gene TRBV19 combines with J gene TRBJ1-5; D unresolved. V was clipped by 2 bases and J by 10 bases, with 18 bases between them. CDR3 length: 15 amino acids. Germline V gives CDR1 LNHDA, CDR2 SQIVND (reference sequence). DNA for the CDR3: TGTGCCAGTAGTATAAATGATGGAGGGCTTTATCCCCAGCATTTT. The encoded protein is CASSINDGGLYPQHF.

The chain links TRBV6-5 to TRBJ2-3, with 9 positions matching TRBD2. Germline CDR1 is MNHEY and CDR2 is SVGAGI. Trimming removed 0 bases from V and 6 bases from J; junction bases left unmatched: 7. This CDR3 is built from 16 residues. The CDR3 reads CASSYSTGTSLDTQYF. The CDR3, as DNA: TGTGCCAGCAGTTACTCGACCGGGACTAGCCTCGATACGCAGTATTTT.

This chain connects TRBV5-1 to TRBJ1-3, with D hard to call. Germline CDR1 and CDR2: SGHRS and YFSETQ. This CDR3 spans 14 amino acids. V was cut by 0 bases and J by 2 bases, with 6 bases left in between. CDR3 sequence (DNA): TGCGCCAGCAGCTTGGATGGCACTGGAAACACCATATATTTT. Its protein is CASSLDGTGNTIYF.

This clone showed up just once. The rearrangement joins TRBV5-4 to TRBJ2-1; D is uncertain. This CDR3 has 13 amino acids. The germline CDR1 and CDR2 sequences are SGHNT and YYREEE (reference sequence). Trimming shortened V by 5 bases and J by 5 bases, and 11 bases separated the two germline ends. CDR3 nucleotide sequence: TGTGCCAGCAGTTTAGCACCAGACAATGAGCAGTTCTTC. Its translation is CASSLAPDNEQFF.

This clone was counted once. J is TRBJ2-7 and V is TRBV4-3; perhaps TRBD1 as D (7 bases). Germline-derived CDR1 and CDR2 are LGHNA and YSLEER. Trimming removed 0 bases from V and 4 bases from J, with 13 bases in between. This CDR3 contains 15 residues. The CDR3 nucleotides are TGCGCCAGCAGCCAAGAGTGGGCGGGACAGTACGAGCAGTACTTC. Protein sequence: CASSQEWAGQYEQYF.

About this clone: The germline gene is not matched at one end of the junction; a read error may be the cause. This chain links TRBV7-7 with TRBJ2-7, with 8 bases aligning to TRBD1. Per the germline V gene, CDR1 is SSHAT and CDR2 is FNYEAQ (reference sequence). The CDR3 has 14 amino acids. The CDR3 coding sequence is TGTGCTAGCAGCCAAGGACAGGGAATGTACGAGCAGTACTTC. This gives the protein CASSQGQGMYEQYF.

The chain combines TRBV15 with TRBJ1-3; TRBD1 is a possible D gene (6 bases). CDR1 is LNHNV, CDR2 YYDKDF, per germline (reference sequence). Trimming removed 3 bases from V and 0 bases from J, with 9 bases in between. This CDR3 comprises 15 residues. CDR3 in amino acids: CATSSTGISGNTIYF. The CDR3 bases are TGTGCCACCAGCAGTACAGGGATCTCTGGAAACACCATATATTTT.

This clone has just one count. The chain joins TRBV2 to TRBJ2-7; the D gene is possibly TRBD2 (7 bases). Germline V gene data show CDR1 as SNHLY and CDR2 as FYNNEI. The CDR3 length is 14 residues. V dropped 6 bases and J dropped 5 bases, with 17 bases sitting between them. The CDR3 protein is CASSAGAFNHEQYF. Here the CDR3 DNA reads TGTGCCAGCAGCGCGGGGGCCTTCAACCACGAGCAGTACTTC.

The chain has TRBV10-3 and TRBJ1-2; D is perhaps TRBD1 (6 bases). The germline V gene encodes CDR1 ENHRY and CDR2 SYGVKD. This CDR3 comprises 13 residues. Deletions cut 7 bases from V and 7 bases from J, with 16 bases between. For the CDR3, the DNA is TGTGCCATCAACCAACAGGGTACCGTTGGCTACACCTTC. Translating it yields CAINQQGTVGYTF.

The V and J genes are TRBV27 and TRBJ1-1; no definite D call. Trimming left V 4 bases short and J 6 bases short, with 15 bases between. CDR3 length: 14 amino acids. Germline-derived CDR1 and CDR2 are MNHEY and SMNVEV (reference sequence). CDR3 DNA: TGTGCCAGCAGTTATACCGGGAGCGCAGCTGAAGCTTTCTTT. This gives the protein CASSYTGSAAEAFF.

The chain has TRBV7-8 and TRBJ2-3, with D possibly being TRBD1 or TRBD2 (5 bases each). CDR1 is SGHVS and CDR2 is FQNEAQ in the germline V gene. Trimming stripped 2 bases from V and 0 bases from J, with 18 bases between. This CDR3 is 18 amino acids long. The CDR3 protein is CASSLSLIGDQSTDTQYF. DNA for the CDR3: TGTGCCAGCAGCTTAAGTCTCATAGGGGACCAAAGCACAGATACGCAGTATTTT. Based on the CDR3 plus reference TRBV7-8 and TRBJ2-3, the full variable domain is GAGVSQSPRYKVAKRGQDVALRCDPISGHVSLFWYQQALGQGPEFLTYFQNEAQLDKSGLPSDRFFAERPEGSVSTLKIQRTQQEDSAVYLCASSLSLIGDQSTDTQYFGPGTRLTVL.

The chain couples TRBV6-1 to TRBJ2-2, with D tentatively TRBD1 or TRBD2 (5 bases each). The CDR3 sequence is 13 residues long. Looked up from germline, CDR1 is MNHNS and CDR2 is SASEGT. Trimming left V 7 bases short and J 2 bases short, with 8 bases between. The CDR3 here is CASTGTNTGELFF. Here the CDR3 DNA reads TGTGCCAGCACTGGGACCAACACCGGGGAGCTGTTTTTT.

The chain carries TRBV4-1 and TRBJ2-7; 9 nucleotides agree with TRBD1. The CDR3 totals 13 residues. Germline lookup yields CDR1 MGHRA and CDR2 YSYEKL. After removal of 3 bases from V and 7 bases from J, the junction contained 4 bases not matched to a gene. CDR3 loop: CASSHTGGEEQYF. CDR3 DNA: TGCGCCAGCAGCCACACAGGGGGCGAGGAGCAGTACTTC.

The chain joins TRBV4-1 to TRBJ1-4; D ambiguous. The CDR3 has 15 residues. Germline CDR1 reads MGHRA; CDR2 reads YSYEKL. The ends were cut back, 1 base at V and 9 bases at J, with 15 bases in the middle. CDR3: CASSQVETGAQKLFF. The CDR3 DNA reads TGCGCCAGCAGCCAAGTAGAAACCGGAGCGCAAAAACTGTTTTTT.

This sequence joins TRBV25-1 and TRBJ2-6; D might be TRBD1 or TRBD2, each matching 5 bases. The ends were cut back, 6 bases at V and 4 bases at J, with 10 bases in the middle. The CDR3 sequence is 14 residues long. CDR1 MGHDK and CDR2 SYGVNS come from the germline V gene. The CDR3 region is CASRGTAGANVLTF. In nucleotides, the CDR3 is TGTGCCAGCAGGGGGACCGCCGGGGCCAACGTCCTGACTTTC.